This TCR beta chain comes out of a study of T cell repertoires in cytomegalovirus infection. The wider study: Public TCR beta signatures provided an indication of both CMV infection and a matching HLA type.

Germline lookup yields CDR1 SGHDN and CDR2 FVKESK. V lost 5 bases and J lost 3; bases outside the gene matches: 16. The CDR3 is 17 residues long. TCRdb reprocessed the reads via MiXCR and lists one record per CDR3 protein. The sample has approximately 190,000 distinct CDR3 sequences; approximately 9.7% are singletons. The receptor's source is a human donor in good health (CMV status not recorded). Some clones in this sample may be carry-over from other donors' samples. The sequenced material came from PBMCs. The chain is built from TRBV14 and TRBJ2-7; 7 nucleotides align to TRBD1. CDR3 sequence reads: CASSTNFPRTGLYEQYF. The CDR3 coding sequence is TGTGCCAGCAGCACGAATTTCCCCAGGACAGGCCTCTACGAGCAGTACTTC.